This TCR beta chain was documented in a study of blood T cell repertoires in COVID-19. Study context: The analysed material was cDNA or gDNA that came from T cells, B-cell-depleted T cells, or PBMCs.

Study processing details: Quantification of nucleated cells was approximated via reference gene primer amplification. Clones were read by immunoSEQ multiplex PCR, and TCRdb kept only the in-frame ones, dropping some. D and trimming were read from the DNA, whereas the V and J calls and clone size are those reported in that table. The repertoire includes 150,000 to 200,000 clones, around four fifths of them detected once, and roughly 17% sits in the top ten. Donors were grouped by their self-reported clinical history. Each recovered donor of Cohort 3 presented with two negative PCRs, clearance, or symptom resolution. V lost 6 bases and J lost 2; bases outside the gene matches: 4. The length of the CDR3 is 14 residues. Germline CDR1 and CDR2: PRHDT and FYEKMQ (reference sequence).

The specimen was PBMCs or T cells enriched from blood (not recorded which). The sequence came from a woman aged 45-59 years who had recovered from COVID-19. The V and J genes are TRBV13 and TRBJ2-1; 7 bases align to TRBD1. CDR3 in amino acids: CASRGQAAYNEQFF. The CDR3 bases are TGTGCCAGCAGAGGACAGGCAGCCTACAATGAGCAGTTCTTC. Supplemented by reference TRBV13 and TRBJ2-1, the full variable domain reads AAGVIQSPRHLIKEKRETATLKCYPIPRHDTVYWYQQGPGQDPQFLISFYEKMQSDKGSIPDRFSAQQFSDYHSELNMSSLELGDSALYFCASRGQAAYNEQFFGPGTRLTVL.